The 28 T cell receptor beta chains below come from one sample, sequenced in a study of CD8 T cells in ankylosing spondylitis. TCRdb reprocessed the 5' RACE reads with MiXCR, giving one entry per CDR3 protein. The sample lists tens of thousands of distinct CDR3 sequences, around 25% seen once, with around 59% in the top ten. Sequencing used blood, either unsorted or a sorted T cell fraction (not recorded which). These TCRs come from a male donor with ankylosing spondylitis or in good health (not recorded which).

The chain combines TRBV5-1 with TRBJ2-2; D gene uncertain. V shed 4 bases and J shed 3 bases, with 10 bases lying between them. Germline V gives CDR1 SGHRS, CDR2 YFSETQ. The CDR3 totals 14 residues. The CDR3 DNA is TGCGCCAGCAGCCCCACAGTAGACACCGGGGAGCTGTTTTTT. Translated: CASSPTVDTGELFF.

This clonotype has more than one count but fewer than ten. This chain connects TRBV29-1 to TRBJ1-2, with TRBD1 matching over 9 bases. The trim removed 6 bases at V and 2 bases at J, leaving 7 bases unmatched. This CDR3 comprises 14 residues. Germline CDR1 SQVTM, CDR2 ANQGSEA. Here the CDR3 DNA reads TGCAGCGTATGGGGGGACAGGGAAAACTATGGCTACACCTTC. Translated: CSVWGDRENYGYTF.

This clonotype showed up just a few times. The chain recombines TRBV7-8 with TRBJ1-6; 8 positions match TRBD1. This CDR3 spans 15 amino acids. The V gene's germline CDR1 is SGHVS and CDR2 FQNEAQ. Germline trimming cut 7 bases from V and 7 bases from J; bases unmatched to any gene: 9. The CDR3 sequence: CASTWTGIRNSPLHF. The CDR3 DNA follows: TGTGCCAGCACCTGGACAGGGATAAGAAATTCACCCCTCCACTTT.

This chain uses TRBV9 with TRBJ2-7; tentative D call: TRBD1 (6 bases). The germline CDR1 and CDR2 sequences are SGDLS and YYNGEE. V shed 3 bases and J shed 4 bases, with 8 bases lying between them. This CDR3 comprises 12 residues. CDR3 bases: TGTGCCAGCAGCGCGACAGGTTACGAGCAGTACTTC. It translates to CASSATGYEQYF.

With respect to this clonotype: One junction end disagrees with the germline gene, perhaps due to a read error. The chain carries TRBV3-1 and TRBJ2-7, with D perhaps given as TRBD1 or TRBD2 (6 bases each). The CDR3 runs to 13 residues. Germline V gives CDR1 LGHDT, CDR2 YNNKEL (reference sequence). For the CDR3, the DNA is TGTGCCAGCAGCGTCGAGTCCGGAGGGGGAAGAAGATTC. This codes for CASSVESGGGRRF.

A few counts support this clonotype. CDR3 nucleotides: TGTGCCAGCAGCCAAGATACTAGCGGGAACAAAAACATTCAGTACTTC. The encoded protein is CASSQDTSGNKNIQYF. The chain uses TRBV4-2 and TRBJ2-4; 10 positions match TRBD2. The germline V gene encodes CDR1 LGHNA and CDR2 YNFKEQ. After removal of 0 bases from V and 3 bases from J, the junction contained 2 bases not matched to a gene. The CDR3 runs to 16 residues.

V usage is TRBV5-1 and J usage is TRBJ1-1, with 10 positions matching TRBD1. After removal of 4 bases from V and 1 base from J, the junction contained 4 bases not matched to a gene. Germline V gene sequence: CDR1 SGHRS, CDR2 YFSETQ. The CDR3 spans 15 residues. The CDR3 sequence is CASSLWTGGNTEAFF. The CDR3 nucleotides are TGCGCCAGCAGCCTGTGGACAGGGGGGAACACTGAAGCTTTCTTT.

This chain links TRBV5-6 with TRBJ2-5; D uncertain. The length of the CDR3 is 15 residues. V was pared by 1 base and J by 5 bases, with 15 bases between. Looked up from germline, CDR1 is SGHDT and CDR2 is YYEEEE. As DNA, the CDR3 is TGTGCCAGCAGCTTGCTTCAGCTGGGTGGGGAGACCCAGTACTTC. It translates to CASSLLQLGGETQYF.

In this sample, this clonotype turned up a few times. CDR3 nucleotides: TGTGCCAGCAGCTTAAGCAGGGCCTCTGAAGCTTTCTTT. Amino acid sequence: CASSLSRASEAFF. The chain employs TRBV7-3 and TRBJ1-1; D may be TRBD1 (5 bases). The germline CDR1 and CDR2 sequences are SGHTA and FQGTGA. The CDR3 runs 13 residues. Trimming removed 1 base at V and 6 bases at J, with 9 bases between.

The CDR3 sequence: CASSPVSRGPQHF. The CDR3 nucleotides are TGTGCCAGCAGCCCCGTTTCCCGGGGACCACAGCATTTT. The chain links TRBV12-3 or TRBV12-4 to TRBJ1-5, with D possibly TRBD1 on 5 matching bases. CDR3 size: 13 residues. V was cut by 6 bases and J by 13 bases, with 19 bases left in between.

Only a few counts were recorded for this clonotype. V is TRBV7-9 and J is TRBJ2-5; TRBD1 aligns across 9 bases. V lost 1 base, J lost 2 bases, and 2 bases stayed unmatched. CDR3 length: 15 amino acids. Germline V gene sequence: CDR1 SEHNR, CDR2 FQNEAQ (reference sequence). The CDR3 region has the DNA TGTGCCAGCAGCTTAGTGGGACAGGGACAAGAGACCCAGTACTTC. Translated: CASSLVGQGQETQYF.

This chain's CDR3 is CASSSFGELFF. DNA for the CDR3: TGCGCCAGCAGTTCTTTCGGGGAGCTGTTTTTT. V gene TRBV5-1 combines with J gene TRBJ2-2; D remains unclear. Germline CDR1 reads SGHRS; CDR2 reads YFSETQ. V was cut by 5 bases and J by 7 bases, with 6 bases left in between. The CDR3 has 11 amino acids.

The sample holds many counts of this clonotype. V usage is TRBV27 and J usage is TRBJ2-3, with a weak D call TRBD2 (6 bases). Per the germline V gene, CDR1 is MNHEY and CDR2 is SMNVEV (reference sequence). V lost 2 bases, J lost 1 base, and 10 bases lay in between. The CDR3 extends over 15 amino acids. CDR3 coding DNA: TGTGCCAGCAGTTTAGACGGGGGAGGCACAGATACGCAGTATTTT. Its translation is CASSLDGGGTDTQYF.

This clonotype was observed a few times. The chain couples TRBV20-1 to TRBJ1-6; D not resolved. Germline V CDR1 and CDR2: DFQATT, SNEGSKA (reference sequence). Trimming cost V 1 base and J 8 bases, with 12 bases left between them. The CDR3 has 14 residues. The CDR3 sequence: CSARGGWADSPLHF. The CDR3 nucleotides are TGCAGTGCTAGAGGGGGATGGGCCGATTCACCCCTCCACTTT.

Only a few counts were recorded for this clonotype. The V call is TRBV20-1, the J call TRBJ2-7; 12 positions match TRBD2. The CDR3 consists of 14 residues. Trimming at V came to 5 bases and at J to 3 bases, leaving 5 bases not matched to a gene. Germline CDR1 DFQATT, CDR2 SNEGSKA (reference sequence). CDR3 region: CSARPSGRGYEQYF. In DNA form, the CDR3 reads TGCAGTGCTCGTCCTAGCGGGAGGGGCTACGAGCAGTACTTC.

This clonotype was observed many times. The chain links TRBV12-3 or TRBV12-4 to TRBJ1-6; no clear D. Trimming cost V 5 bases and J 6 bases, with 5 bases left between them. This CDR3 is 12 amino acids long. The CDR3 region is CASSRLNSPLHF. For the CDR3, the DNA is TGTGCCAGCAGTCGACTTAATTCACCCCTCCACTTT.

The CDR3 nucleotides are TGTGCCAGCAGTACCCCGGGACTAGCGGCCTCTAAGACCACTTTCTCCTACGAGCAGTACTTC. As protein: CASSTPGLAASKTTFSYEQYF. The V gene is TRBV2, the J gene TRBJ2-7; 11 positions match TRBD2. Germline V gives CDR1 SNHLY, CDR2 FYNNEI. The CDR3 length is 21 residues. The trim removed 5 bases at V and 0 bases at J, leaving 21 bases unmatched.

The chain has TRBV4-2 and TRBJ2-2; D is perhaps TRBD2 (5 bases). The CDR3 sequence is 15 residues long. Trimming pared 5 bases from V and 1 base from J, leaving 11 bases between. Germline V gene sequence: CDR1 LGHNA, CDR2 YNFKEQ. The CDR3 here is CASSSQAGNTGELFF. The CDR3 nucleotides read TGTGCCAGCAGCTCCCAGGCGGGGAACACCGGGGAGCTGTTTTTT.

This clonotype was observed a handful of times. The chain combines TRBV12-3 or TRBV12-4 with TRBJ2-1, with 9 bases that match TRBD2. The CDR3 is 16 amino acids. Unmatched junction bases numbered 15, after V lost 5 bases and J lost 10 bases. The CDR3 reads CASSEGLARVQCEQFF. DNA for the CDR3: TGTGCCAGCAGTGAAGGACTAGCGCGGGTACAATGCGAGCAGTTCTTC.

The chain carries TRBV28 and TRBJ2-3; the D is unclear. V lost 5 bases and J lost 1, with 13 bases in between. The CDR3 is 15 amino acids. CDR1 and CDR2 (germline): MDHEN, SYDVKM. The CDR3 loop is CASSRPETRTDTQYF. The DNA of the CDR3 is TGTGCCAGCAGTCGCCCGGAGACACGCACAGATACGCAGTATTTT. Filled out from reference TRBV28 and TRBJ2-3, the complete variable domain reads DVKVTQSSRYLVKRTGEKVFLECVQDMDHENMFWYRQDPGLGLRLIYFSYDVKMKEKGDIPEGYSVSREKKERFSLILESASTNQTSMYLCASSRPETRTDTQYFGPGTRLTVL.

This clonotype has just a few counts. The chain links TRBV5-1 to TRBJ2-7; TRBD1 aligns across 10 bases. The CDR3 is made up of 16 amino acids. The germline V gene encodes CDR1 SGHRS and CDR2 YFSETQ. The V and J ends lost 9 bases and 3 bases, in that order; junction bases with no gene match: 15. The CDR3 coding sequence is TGCGCCACCGGGACAGGGGTTTTCACTGGGAGCTACGAGCAGTACTTC. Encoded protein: CATGTGVFTGSYEQYF.

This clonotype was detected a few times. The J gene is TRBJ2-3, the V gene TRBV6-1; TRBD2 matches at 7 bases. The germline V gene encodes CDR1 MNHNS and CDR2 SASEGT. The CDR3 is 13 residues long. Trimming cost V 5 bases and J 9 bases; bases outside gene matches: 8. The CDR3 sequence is CASSRGVEDTQYF. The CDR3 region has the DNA TGTGCCAGCAGTCGGGGGGTTGAAGACACGCAGTATTTT.

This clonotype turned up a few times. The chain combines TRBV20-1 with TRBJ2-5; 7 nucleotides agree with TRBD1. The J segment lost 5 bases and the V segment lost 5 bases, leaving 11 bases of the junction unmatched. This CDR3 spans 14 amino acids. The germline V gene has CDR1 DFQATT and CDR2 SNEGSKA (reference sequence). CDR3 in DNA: TGCAGTGCTTACCCGCCGACAGGGACGGAGACCCAGTACTTC. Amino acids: CSAYPPTGTETQYF.

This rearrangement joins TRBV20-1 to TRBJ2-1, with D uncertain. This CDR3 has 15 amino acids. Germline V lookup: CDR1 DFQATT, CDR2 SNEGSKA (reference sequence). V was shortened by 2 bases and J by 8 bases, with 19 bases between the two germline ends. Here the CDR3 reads CSARLRDWSTDEQFF. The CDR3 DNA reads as TGCAGTGCTAGACTCCGTGACTGGTCTACGGATGAGCAGTTCTTC.

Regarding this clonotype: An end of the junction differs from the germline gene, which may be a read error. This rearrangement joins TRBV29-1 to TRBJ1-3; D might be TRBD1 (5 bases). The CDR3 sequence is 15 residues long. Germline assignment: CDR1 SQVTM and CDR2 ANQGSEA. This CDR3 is CSVEIQGLAGNPIYF. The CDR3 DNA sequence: TGCAGCGTTGAAATCCAGGGTTTAGCTGGAAACCCCATATATTTT.

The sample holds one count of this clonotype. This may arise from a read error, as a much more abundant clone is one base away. The CDR3 nucleotides read TGTGCCAGCAGGAATCCGGGACTTCCTGTAGACATTCAGTACTTC. It specifies CASRNPGLPVDIQYF. The V and J genes are TRBV12-3 or TRBV12-4 and TRBJ2-4; weak D call: TRBD2 (6 bases). With 6 bases removed from V and 8 bases from J, the gap between germline ends came to 20 bases. This CDR3 region has 15 residues.

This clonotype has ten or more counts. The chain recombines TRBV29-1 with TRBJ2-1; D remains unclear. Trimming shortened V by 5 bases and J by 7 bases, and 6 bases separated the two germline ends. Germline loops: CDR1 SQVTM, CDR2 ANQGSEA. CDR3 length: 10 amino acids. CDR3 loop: CSVLGNEQFF. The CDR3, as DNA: TGCAGCGTTCTGGGGAATGAGCAGTTCTTC.

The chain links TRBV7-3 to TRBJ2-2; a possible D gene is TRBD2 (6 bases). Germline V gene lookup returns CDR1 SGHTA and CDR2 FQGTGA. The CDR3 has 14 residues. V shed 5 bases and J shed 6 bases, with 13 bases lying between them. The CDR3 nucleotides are TGTGCCAGCAGCCAAAGACTAGATTCCGGGGAGCTGTTTTTT. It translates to CASSQRLDSGELFF.